One sample yielded the 7 T cell receptor beta chains listed below, sequenced in a study of blood T cell repertoires in COVID-19. Repertoires were generated with immunoSEQ multiplex PCR, while TCRdb's copy carries only in-frame clones and drops some. The sample has about 190,000 clones; 75% to 90% are singletons. The specimen sequenced was peripheral blood. The origin of the receptors is a man between 60 and 75 years old with acute or convalescent COVID-19.

CDR3 DNA sequence: TGTGCCAGCAGCCTTAGCGGGGGAACCTACAATGAGCAGTTCTTC. Its protein is CASSLSGGTYNEQFF. This sequence joins TRBV27 and TRBJ2-1; 9 nucleotides align to TRBD2. The germline CDR1 and CDR2 sequences are MNHEY and SMNVEV (reference sequence). CDR3 length equals 15 residues. V lost 6 bases to trimming and J lost 2 bases; unmatched junction nucleotides: 5.

J is TRBJ1-3 and V is TRBV2; D not certain. Trimming pared 6 bases from V and 6 bases from J, leaving 9 bases between. Germline values: CDR1 SNHLY, CDR2 FYNNEI. The CDR3 covers 12 residues. This CDR3 reads CASSGEVNTIYF. The CDR3, as DNA: TGTGCCAGCAGCGGGGAGGTAAACACCATATATTTT.

CDR3 in DNA: TGTGCCAGCAGCGCCACTCGCGGGGGGGCAGGTGAGCAGTTCTTC. Residues: CASSATRGGAGEQFF. V usage is TRBV4-2 and J usage is TRBJ2-1; the match to TRBD2 covers 9 bases. CDR3 length equals 15 residues. Germline trimming cut 5 bases from V and 9 bases from J; bases unmatched to any gene: 11. Germline CDR1 is LGHNA and CDR2 is YNFKEQ.

The CDR3 bases are TGTGCCAGCAGCCAGGCACAGGCTGCAACTAATGAAAAACTGTTTTTT. It yields the protein CASSQAQAATNEKLFF. This sequence joins TRBV4-2 and TRBJ1-4; D might be TRBD1 (5 bases). Trimming cost V 3 bases and J 0 bases, with 11 bases left between them. The CDR3 extends over 16 amino acids. The germline V gene encodes CDR1 LGHNA and CDR2 YNFKEQ.

This rearrangement joins TRBV3-1 (or the pseudogene TRBV3-2) to TRBJ2-2, with D possibly being TRBD2 (6 bases). The V gene lost 0 bases and the J gene lost 3 bases, with 11 bases spanning the gap. This CDR3 is 16 amino acids long. Looked up from germline, CDR1 is LGHDT and CDR2 is YNNKEL (reference sequence). In nucleotides, the CDR3 is TGTGCCAGCAGCCAAGAGTCGGACTATTACACCGGGGAGCTGTTTTTT. Its protein is CASSQESDYYTGELFF.

The chain carries TRBV7-9 and TRBJ2-3; no reliable D call. CDR3 length: 13 residues. In germline, CDR1 is SEHNR, CDR2 FQNEAQ (reference sequence). V was pared by 5 bases and J by 2 bases, with 8 bases between. CDR3 in DNA: TGTGCCAGCAGCCCCGAGAACACAGATACGCAGTATTTT. Its protein is CASSPENTDTQYF.

The chain recombines TRBV7-3 with TRBJ1-5, with 10 positions matching TRBD1. CDR3 size: 17 residues. Trimming at V came to 3 bases and at J to 0 bases, leaving 5 bases not matched to a gene. Germline V CDR1 and CDR2: SGHTA, FQGTGA. The CDR3 loop reads CASSFGTGDYSNQPQHF. As DNA, the CDR3 is TGTGCCAGCAGCTTCGGGACAGGGGACTATAGCAATCAGCCCCAGCATTTT.